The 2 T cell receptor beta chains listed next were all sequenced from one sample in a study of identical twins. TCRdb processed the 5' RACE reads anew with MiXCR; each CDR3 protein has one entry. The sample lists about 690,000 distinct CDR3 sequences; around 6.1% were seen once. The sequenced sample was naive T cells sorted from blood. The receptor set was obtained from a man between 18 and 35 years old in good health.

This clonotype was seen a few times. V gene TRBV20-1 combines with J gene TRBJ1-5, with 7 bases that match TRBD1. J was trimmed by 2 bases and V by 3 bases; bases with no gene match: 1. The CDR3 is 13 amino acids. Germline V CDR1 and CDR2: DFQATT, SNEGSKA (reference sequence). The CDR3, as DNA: TGCAGTGCTAGTGGGACAGGCAATCAGCCCCAGCATTTT. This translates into CSASGTGNQPQHF.

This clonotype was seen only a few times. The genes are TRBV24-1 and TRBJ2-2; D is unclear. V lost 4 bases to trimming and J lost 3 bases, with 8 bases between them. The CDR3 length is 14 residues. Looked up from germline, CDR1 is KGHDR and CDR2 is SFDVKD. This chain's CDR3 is CATSEQSYTGELFF. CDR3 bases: TGTGCCACCAGTGAGCAATCTTACACCGGGGAGCTGTTTTTT.